This is a list of T cell receptor beta chains from one sample in a study of cytomegalovirus exposure and HLA in healthy donors. Using immunoSEQ multiplex PCR, the repertoire was profiled, and TCRdb retains in-frame clones only, with some absent. The sample records 150,000 to 200,000 clones, over 60% being singletons. Sequenced material: PBMCs. The receptors were gathered from a man aged 40-49 years in good health and CMV-seronegative. Both conserved end residues are part of each CDR3. A D gene is named only where the DNA matches it firmly. Clone size is not always given. Where it is, it says once, few, many or a class for expanded clones.

v_call,d_call,clone_size,j_call,cdr3_aa,cdr3_nt
TRBV5-5,TRBD2,-,TRBJ2-4,CASSLRGSSGSPSIQYF,TGTGCCAGCAGCTTACGTGGGTCCAGCGGGAGTCCCAGCATTCAGTACTTC
TRBV18,-,-,TRBJ1-5,CASSPTRSTGLYQPQHF,TGTGCCAGCTCACCAACACGCTCTACAGGGTTATATCAGCCCCAGCATTTT
TRBV9,-,-,TRBJ2-5,CASSVGISGKETQYF,TGTGCCAGCAGCGTAGGGATAAGCGGTAAAGAGACCCAGTACTTC
TRBV6-5,TRBD2,-,TRBJ2-7,CASSYAGGYNEQYF,TGTGCCAGCAGTTACGCGGGAGGGTACAACGAGCAGTACTTC
TRBV7-2,TRBD2,-,TRBJ2-7,CASSLGLAVNYEQYF,TGTGCCAGCAGCTTAGGACTAGCGGTTAACTACGAGCAGTACTTC
TRBV9,-,-,TRBJ2-1,CASSVATLPVNEQFF,TGTGCCAGCAGCGTAGCTACCCTCCCGGTCAATGAGCAGTTCTTC
TRBV2,TRBD1,-,TRBJ1-1,CASRGTGANTEAFF,TGTGCCAGCAGGGGGACAGGGGCGAACACTGAAGCTTTCTTT
TRBV9,TRBD1,-,TRBJ1-2,CASSPSTGGVLYTF,TGTGCCAGCAGCCCCTCGACAGGGGGCGTGCTCTACACCTTC
TRBV7-2,TRBD1,-,TRBJ2-7,CASSLLQGAYEQYF,TGTGCCAGCAGCTTATTACAGGGGGCTTACGAGCAGTACTTC
TRBV11-2,-,once,TRBJ1-4,CASSLEGQVPNEKLFF,TGTGCCAGCAGCTTAGAGGGCCAGGTCCCTAATGAAAAACTGTTTTTT
TRBV7-8,-,few,TRBJ1-3,CASSLGPPTAGNTIYF,TGTGCCAGCAGCTTAGGCCCGCCGACAGCTGGAAACACCATATATTTT
TRBV10-3,-,-,TRBJ1-2,CAISDGRGYGYTF,TGTGCCATCAGTGACGGGCGGGGGTATGGCTACACCTTC
TRBV27,-,-,TRBJ2-7,CASSRTVPVYEQYF,TGTGCCAGCAGCCGGACAGTTCCCGTTTACGAGCAGTACTTC
TRBV6-1,TRBD1,-,TRBJ1-2,CASRDRESYGYTF,TGTGCCAGCAGAGACAGGGAGAGCTATGGCTACACCTTC
TRBV4-3,-,few,TRBJ2-2,CASSQEQGGAGATTGELFF,TGCGCCAGCAGCCAAGAGCAGGGGGGTGCAGGGGCTACCACCGGGGAGCTGTTTTTT
TRBV19,TRBD2,few,TRBJ2-3,CASSIMGSGGPTDTQYF,TGTGCCAGTAGTATAATGGGTTCGGGGGGACCCACAGATACGCAGTATTTT
TRBV16,-,-,TRBJ1-4,CASSQTRVPGEKLFF,TGTGCCAGCAGCCAAACCAGGGTCCCCGGGGAAAAACTGTTTTTT
TRBV10-3,TRBD1,-,TRBJ2-2,CAITGGYSTGELFF,TGTGCCATTACAGGGGGCTATAGCACCGGGGAGCTGTTTTTT
TRBV7-8,-,-,TRBJ2-6,CASSLFRGASGANVLTF,TGTGCCAGCAGCTTATTTCGGGGAGCCTCTGGGGCCAACGTCCTGACTTTC
TRBV6-5,-,-,TRBJ2-1,CASSYGAVSSYNEQFF,TGTGCCAGCAGTTACGGTGCGGTAAGCTCCTACAATGAGCAGTTCTTC
TRBV5-8,-,-,TRBJ2-1,CASSLAGSSYNEQFF,TGTGCCAGCAGCTTGGCGGGAAGCTCCTACAATGAGCAGTTCTTC
TRBV6-5,TRBD1,-,TRBJ2-2,CASSTTGFNGELFF,TGTGCCAGCAGTACGACAGGGTTTAACGGGGAGCTGTTTTTT
TRBV9,-,once,TRBJ2-1,CASTPAGFSYNEQFF,TGTGCCAGCACCCCAGCCGGGTTCTCCTACAATGAGCAGTTCTTC
TRBV5-1,-,-,TRBJ1-4,CASRRAGVNEKLFF,TGCGCCAGCAGAAGGGCAGGGGTAAATGAAAAACTGTTTTTT
TRBV10-3,TRBD1,few,TRBJ1-5,CAISDRGSNQPQHF,TGTGCCATCAGCGACAGGGGAAGCAATCAGCCCCAGCATTTT
TRBV28,-,-,TRBJ2-7,CASREMGQLEDEQYF,TGTGCCAGCAGAGAAATGGGGCAGCTTGAGGACGAGCAGTACTTC
TRBV19,-,-,TRBJ2-1,CASSIRRGHNEQFF,TGTGCCAGTAGTATACGGAGGGGACACAATGAGCAGTTCTTC
TRBV10-1,-,-,TRBJ1-4,CASSPDRLGSEKLFF,TGCGCCAGCAGCCCTGATAGACTCGGCTCGGAAAAACTGTTTTTT
TRBV5-1,TRBD1,-,TRBJ1-2,CASSLGPPTGTGISYGYTF,TGCGCCAGCAGCCTGGGGCCCCCTACCGGGACAGGGATAAGCTATGGCTACACCTTC
TRBV10-3,-,-,TRBJ1-2,CATTGISGGYTF,TGTGCCACTACCGGGATCTCCGGTGGCTACACCTTC
TRBV4-1,-,-,TRBJ1-2,CASSQDSPVGGYTF,TGCGCCAGCAGCCAAGATAGCCCGGTCGGTGGCTACACCTTC
TRBV11-2,-,-,TRBJ2-7,CASRQTASYEQYF,TGTGCCAGCAGACAAACAGCATCCTACGAGCAGTACTTC
TRBV6-5,TRBD1,-,TRBJ1-4,CASSYQGAANEKLFF,TGTGCCAGCAGTTACCAGGGGGCGGCTAATGAAAAACTGTTTTTT
TRBV12-5,TRBD2,-,TRBJ2-7,CASGWVTGETSGARDISAYEQYF,TGTGCTAGTGGTTGGGTGACAGGGGAGACTAGCGGGGCTCGCGACATTTCAGCCTACGAGCAGTACTTC
TRBV20-1,-,-,TRBJ1-2,CSARDSLGYTF,TGCAGTGCTCGGGACTCCTTGGGCTACACCTTC
TRBV30,TRBD2,-,TRBJ2-1,CAWGAGINEQFF,TGTGCCTGGGGAGCGGGAATCAATGAGCAGTTCTTC
TRBV6-5,TRBD2,-,TRBJ2-3,CASSYWRGETDTQYF,TGTGCCAGCAGTTACTGGCGGGGGGAGACAGATACGCAGTATTTT
TRBV5-6,TRBD1,few,TRBJ2-1,CASSGQGSSYNEQFF,TGTGCCAGCAGCGGACAGGGAAGCTCCTACAATGAGCAGTTCTTC
TRBV4-3,TRBD1,-,TRBJ2-3,CASSHGTGSTDTQYF,TGCGCCAGCAGCCATGGGACAGGTAGCACAGATACGCAGTATTTT
TRBV6-5,-,-,TRBJ1-1,CASSYRNTEAFF,TGTGCCAGCAGTTATAGGAACACTGAAGCTTTCTTT
TRBV5-1,-,-,TRBJ1-1,CASSFSGALGTEAFF,TGCGCCAGCAGCTTTTCTGGGGCATTGGGCACTGAAGCTTTCTTT
TRBV29-1,-,-,TRBJ1-6,CSVTGTDTNSPLHF,TGCAGCGTCACCGGGACTGATACTAATTCACCCCTCCACTTT
TRBV4-3,-,-,TRBJ1-5,CASSQSRGLGQPQHF,TGCGCCAGCAGCCAATCCAGGGGTTTAGGACAGCCCCAGCATTTT
TRBV5-6,-,-,TRBJ1-2,CASSLGQNYGYTF,TGTGCCAGCAGCTTAGGACAGAACTATGGCTACACCTTC
TRBV30,-,-,TRBJ1-5,CASAEGLSQPQHF,TGTGCCTCGGCGGAGGGGCTGAGCCAGCCCCAGCATTTT
TRBV5-4,-,-,TRBJ2-4,CASSRSPGAVTFENIQYF,TGTGCCAGCAGCCGGAGCCCAGGGGCAGTTACGTTTGAAAACATTCAGTACTTC
TRBV5-6,-,-,TRBJ2-5,CASSLGLQETQYF,TGTGCCAGCAGCTTGGGACTACAAGAGACCCAGTACTTC
TRBV7-9,-,few,TRBJ2-7,CASSLQGINEQYF,TGTGCCAGCAGCTTACAGGGGATCAACGAGCAGTACTTC
TRBV9,-,-,TRBJ1-6,CASSVGGARGDSPLHF,TGTGCCAGCAGCGTTGGGGGGGCCAGGGGTGATTCACCCCTCCACTTT
TRBV6-7,-,-,TRBJ1-2,CASRRDSYYGYTF,TGTGCCAGCAGACGGGATTCGTACTATGGCTACACCTTC
TRBV6-5,TRBD1,-,TRBJ1-6,CASQRRDRSPLHF,TGTGCCAGCCAACGACGGGACAGATCACCCCTCCACTTT
TRBV27,TRBD2,-,TRBJ2-1,CASSSSGLAYNEQFF,TGTGCCAGCAGTTCCTCGGGACTAGCCTACAATGAGCAGTTCTTC
TRBV18,TRBD1,-,TRBJ2-5,CASSPEQGPGETQYF,TGTGCCAGCTCACCCGAACAGGGGCCCGGGGAGACCCAGTACTTC
TRBV6-5,-,-,TRBJ1-1,CASSYRRETAEAFF,TGTGCCAGCAGTTACCGCAGGGAAACAGCTGAAGCTTTCTTT
TRBV2,TRBD1,-,TRBJ1-2,CASSEQGDYGYTF,TGTGCCAGCAGTGAACAGGGGGACTATGGCTACACCTTC
TRBV5-4,TRBD1,few,TRBJ2-7,CASSQNRGVYEQYF,TGTGCCAGCAGCCAAAACAGGGGGGTCTACGAGCAGTACTTC
TRBV7-2,TRBD2,-,TRBJ2-3,CASSFTSGWGAGTDTQYF,TGTGCCAGCAGCTTCACTAGCGGGTGGGGCGCGGGCACAGATACGCAGTATTTT